This T cell receptor (beta chain) was sequenced for a study of shared clonotypes between healthy human individuals. Sequenced by immunoSEQ multiplex PCR; TCRdb stores in-frame clones only, minus some. Among some 2.1 million clones listed, around 95% were seen once. J was trimmed by 4 bases and V by 8 bases; bases with no gene match: 4. CDR1 and CDR2 from the germline V gene are MNHEY and SVGAGI. The CDR3 is made up of 13 amino acids. The chain is built from TRBV6-5 and TRBJ1-4; 7 nucleotides agree with TRBD1. The sequence was collected from a man between 18 and 29 years old in good health. The specimen sequenced was naive CD4+ T cells sorted from blood. Stated subset: CD45RA+ positively selected. This CDR3 reads CASLRDSNEKLFF. The CDR3 region has the DNA TGTGCCAGCTTACGGGACAGTAATGAAAAACTGTTTTTT.